This T cell receptor beta chain derives from a study of blood T cells in healthy people across ages. This CDR3 has 15 amino acids. Trimming cost V 2 bases and J 8 bases, with 18 bases left between them. The germline V gene encodes CDR1 LGHDT and CDR2 YNNKEL (reference sequence). A second PCR, run for about 7 to 11 cycles, used a sample-barcoded 5' primer plus a J-beta primer mix. TCRdb itself ran the 5' RACE reads through MiXCR, one entry per CDR3 protein. The sample shows fewer than 2 million distinct CDR3 sequences, more than 35% of them seen only once. This sequence joins TRBV3-1 and TRBJ1-2, with unresolved D. The sequence was collected from a human donor in good health. The sample taken for sequencing was blood. Written as DNA, the CDR3 is TGTGCCAGCAGCCAAATGGATCTCGCGGTTTACGGCTACACCTTC. This sequence encodes CASSQMDLAVYGYTF. Filled out from reference TRBV3-1 and TRBJ1-2, the complete variable domain reads DTAVSQTPKYLVTQMGNDKSIKCEQNLGHDTMYWYKQDSKKFLKIMFSYNNKELIINETVPNRFSPKSPDKAHLNLHINSLELGDSAVYFCASSQMDLAVYGYTFGSGTRLTVV.